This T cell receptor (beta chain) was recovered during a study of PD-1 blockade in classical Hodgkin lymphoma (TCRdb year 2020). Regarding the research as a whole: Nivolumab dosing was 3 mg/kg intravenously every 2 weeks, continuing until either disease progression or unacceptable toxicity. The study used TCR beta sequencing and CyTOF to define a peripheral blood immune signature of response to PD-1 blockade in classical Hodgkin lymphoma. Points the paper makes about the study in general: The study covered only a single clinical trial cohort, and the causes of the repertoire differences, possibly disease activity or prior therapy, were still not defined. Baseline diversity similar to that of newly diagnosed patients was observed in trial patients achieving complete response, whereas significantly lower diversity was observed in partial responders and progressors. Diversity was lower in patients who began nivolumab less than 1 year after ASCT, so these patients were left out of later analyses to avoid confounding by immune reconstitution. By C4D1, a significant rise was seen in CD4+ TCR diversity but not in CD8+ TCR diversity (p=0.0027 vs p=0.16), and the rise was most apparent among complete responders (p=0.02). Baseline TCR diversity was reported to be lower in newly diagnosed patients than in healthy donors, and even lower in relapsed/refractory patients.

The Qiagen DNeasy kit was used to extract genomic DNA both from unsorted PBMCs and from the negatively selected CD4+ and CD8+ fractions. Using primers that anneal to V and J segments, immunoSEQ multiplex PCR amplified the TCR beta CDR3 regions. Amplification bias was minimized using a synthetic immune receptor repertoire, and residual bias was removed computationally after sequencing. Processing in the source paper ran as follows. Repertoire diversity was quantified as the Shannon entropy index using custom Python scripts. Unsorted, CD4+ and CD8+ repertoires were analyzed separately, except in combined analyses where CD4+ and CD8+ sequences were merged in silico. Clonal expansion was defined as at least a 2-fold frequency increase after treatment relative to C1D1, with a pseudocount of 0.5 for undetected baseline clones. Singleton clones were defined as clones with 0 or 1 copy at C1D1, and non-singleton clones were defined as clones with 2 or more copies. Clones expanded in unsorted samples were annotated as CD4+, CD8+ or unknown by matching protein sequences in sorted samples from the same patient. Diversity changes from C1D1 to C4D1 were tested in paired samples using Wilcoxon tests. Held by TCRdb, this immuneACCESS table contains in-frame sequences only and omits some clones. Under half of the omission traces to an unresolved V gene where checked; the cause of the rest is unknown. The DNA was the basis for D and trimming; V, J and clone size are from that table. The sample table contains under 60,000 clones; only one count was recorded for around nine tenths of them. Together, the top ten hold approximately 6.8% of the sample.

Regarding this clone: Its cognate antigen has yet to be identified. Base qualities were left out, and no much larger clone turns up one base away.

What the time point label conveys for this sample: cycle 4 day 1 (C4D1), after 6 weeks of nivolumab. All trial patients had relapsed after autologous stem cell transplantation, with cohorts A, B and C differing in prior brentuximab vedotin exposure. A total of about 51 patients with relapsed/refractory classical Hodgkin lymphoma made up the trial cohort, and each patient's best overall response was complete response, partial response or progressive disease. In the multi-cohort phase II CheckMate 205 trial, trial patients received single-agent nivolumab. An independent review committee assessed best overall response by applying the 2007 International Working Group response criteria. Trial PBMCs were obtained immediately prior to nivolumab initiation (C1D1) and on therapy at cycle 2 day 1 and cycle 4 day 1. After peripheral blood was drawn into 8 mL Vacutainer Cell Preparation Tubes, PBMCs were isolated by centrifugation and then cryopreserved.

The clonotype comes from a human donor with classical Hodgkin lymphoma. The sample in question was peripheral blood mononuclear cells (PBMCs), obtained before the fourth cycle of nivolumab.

The DNA sequence reads TGTGCCAGCAGCGGACAGGGATGGGACAATGAGCAGTTCTTC. This codes for CASSGQGWDNEQFF. The sequence is built from TRBV2 and TRBJ2-1, with 8 middle bases fitting TRBD1. CDR1 SNHLY and CDR2 FYNNEI were looked up in the germline V gene. Measured from the cysteine to the phenylalanine, the CDR3 is 14 residues long. The retained sequence is limited to the CDR3, 42 bases, with the frame set at the first base. The germline V end is reduced by 6 bases and the J end by 5 bases; junction bases left unmatched: 6.